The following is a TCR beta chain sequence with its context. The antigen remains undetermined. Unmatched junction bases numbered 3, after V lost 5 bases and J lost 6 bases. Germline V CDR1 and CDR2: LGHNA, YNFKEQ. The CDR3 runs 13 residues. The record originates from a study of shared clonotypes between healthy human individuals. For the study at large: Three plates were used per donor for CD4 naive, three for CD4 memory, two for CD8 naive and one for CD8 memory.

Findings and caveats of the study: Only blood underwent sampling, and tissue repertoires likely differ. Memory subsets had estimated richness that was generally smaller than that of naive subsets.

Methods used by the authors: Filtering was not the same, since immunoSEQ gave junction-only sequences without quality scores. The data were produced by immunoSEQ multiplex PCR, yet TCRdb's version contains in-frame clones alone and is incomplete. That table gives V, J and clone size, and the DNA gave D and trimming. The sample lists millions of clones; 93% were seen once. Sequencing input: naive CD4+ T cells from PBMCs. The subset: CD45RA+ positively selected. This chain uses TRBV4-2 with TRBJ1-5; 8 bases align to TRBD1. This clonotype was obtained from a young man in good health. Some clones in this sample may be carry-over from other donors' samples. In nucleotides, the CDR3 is TGTGCCAGCAGCGGCGGACAGGGTCAGCCCCAGCATTTT. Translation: CASSGGQGQPQHF.